What follows are 4 T cell receptor beta chains derived from one specimen sequenced in a study of post-analysis software for immune sequencing data. The study's findings and limits: In patients, TRBV5-6, TRBV5-1 and TRBV20-1 belonged to five or six TRBV segments found more frequently than in controls.

Which antigens these TCRs recognize remains unknown. Unique molecular identifiers were carried by the TCR beta cDNA libraries. MiXCR, applied by TCRdb to the PCR reads, yields one record per CDR3 protein. In the table there are 750,000 to 900,000 distinct CDR3 sequences, about half of which are singletons. Sequenced material: blood. The receptor set was obtained from a girl between 5 and 17 years old with multiple sclerosis.

The table lists this clonotype with a few counts. V is TRBV30 and J is TRBJ2-7, with 9 bases aligning to TRBD2. In germline, CDR1 is GTSNPN, CDR2 SVGIG (reference sequence). V lost 2 bases and J lost 3; bases outside the gene matches: 5. The CDR3 has 14 residues. In DNA form, the CDR3 reads TGTGCCTGGAGTTGGCCTAGCGGGGACTACGAGCAGTACTTC. It yields the protein CAWSWPSGDYEQYF. Complete variable domain (other parts from reference TRBV30 and TRBJ2-7): SQTIHQWPATLVQPVGSPLSLECTVEGTSNPNLYWYRQAAGRGLQLLFYSVGIGQISSEVPQNLSASRPQDRQFILSSKKLLLSDSGFYLCAWSWPSGDYEQYFGPGTRLTVT.

This chain joins TRBV7-6 and TRBJ2-1, with D possibly matching TRBD2 (5 bases). The germline CDR1 and CDR2 sequences are SGHVS and FNYEAQ. Deletions cut 5 bases from V and 10 bases from J, with 12 bases between. The CDR3 runs to 12 residues. The CDR3 coding sequence is TGTGCCAGCAGCACCCTAGCAGAAGAGCAGTTCTTC. This codes for CASSTLAEEQFF. Full variable domain (missing parts from reference TRBV7-6 and TRBJ2-1): GAGVSQSPRYKVTKRGQDVALRCDPISGHVSLYWYRQALGQGPEFLTYFNYEAQQDKSGLPNDRFSAERPEGSISTLTIQRTEQRDSAMYRCASSTLAEEQFFGPGTRLTVL.

This chain uses TRBV5-1 with TRBJ2-5; 9 nucleotides align to TRBD2. CDR1 is SGHRS and CDR2 is YFSETQ in the germline V gene. The CDR3 sequence is 13 residues long. J was trimmed by 11 bases and V by 4 bases; bases with no gene match: 9. CDR3 in amino acids: CASSPAGGIDQYF. CDR3 bases: TGCGCCAGCAGCCCCGCGGGAGGGATCGATCAGTACTTC.

In its sample, this clonotype was seen a few times. The chain recombines TRBV29-1 with TRBJ2-5, with 8 bases identical to TRBD1. V was pared by 7 bases and J by 4 bases, with 8 bases of the junction left unmatched. This CDR3 has 13 residues. Germline CDR1 is SQVTM and CDR2 is ANQGSEA. The CDR3 protein is CSGRKTGGETQYF. CDR3 DNA sequence: TGCAGCGGACGAAAAACAGGGGGAGAGACCCAGTACTTC.